This T cell receptor (beta chain) was profiled in a study of blood T cell repertoires in COVID-19. In the study overall: The samples span acute and convalescent COVID-19 from the United States, Italy and Spain. PBMCs, B-cell-depleted T cells, or T cells were the source of the cDNA or gDNA that made up the material.

This CDR3 contains 13 residues. Trimming removed 0 bases from V and 7 bases from J, with 10 bases in between. CDR1 and CDR2 from the germline V gene are LGHNA and YNFKEQ. Authors' methods: Amplification from reference gene primers served as the basis for estimated nucleated cell counts. The repertoire was sequenced with immunoSEQ multiplex PCR; TCRdb's copy has only in-frame clones and lacks some. The DNA was the basis for D and trimming; V, J and clone size are from that table. The sample includes 80,000 to 95,000 clones, roughly nine tenths seen only once; the top ten take more than 1.5%. The gene calls are TRBV4-2 and TRBJ2-7; D is possibly TRBD1 (5 bases). The sequence derives from a human donor with active COVID-19. The donor label of this sample is uncertain. Sequenced input: peripheral blood. In nucleotides, the CDR3 is TGTGCCAGCAGCCAAGAAGGGGCATTGGAGCAGTACTTC. Amino acid sequence: CASSQEGALEQYF.